What follows is one TCR beta chain and its context. Its cognate antigen is unknown. This specimen comes from a study of multiple sclerosis patients with progressive multifocal leukoencephalopathy. Overall study context: Longitudinal control samples came from natalizumab-treated multiple sclerosis patients without PML.

Study results and caveats: Expanded clones at PML onset predated and persisted through natalizumab therapy.

Germline assignment: CDR1 MNHEY and CDR2 SVGAGI. V was trimmed by 8 bases and J by 8 bases, leaving 15 bases between them. This CDR3 has 12 amino acids. Synthetic inline TR CDR3 controls covering all V-J pairings were spiked into each PCR. Generated by immunoSEQ multiplex PCR, the TCRdb table keeps only in-frame clones and is missing some. Altogether some 30,000 clones are present, 88% being singletons, with the ten largest covering over 0.95%. As for time point: before natalizumab initiation. The chain carries TRBV6-5 and TRBJ1-2; a possible D gene is TRBD1 (6 bases). The clonotype originates from a human donor with multiple sclerosis. Sequencing used PBMCs. CDR3 DNA: TGTGCCAGCGGATTTGCAGGGGACGGCTACACCTTC. Translated, it gives CASGFAGDGYTF.